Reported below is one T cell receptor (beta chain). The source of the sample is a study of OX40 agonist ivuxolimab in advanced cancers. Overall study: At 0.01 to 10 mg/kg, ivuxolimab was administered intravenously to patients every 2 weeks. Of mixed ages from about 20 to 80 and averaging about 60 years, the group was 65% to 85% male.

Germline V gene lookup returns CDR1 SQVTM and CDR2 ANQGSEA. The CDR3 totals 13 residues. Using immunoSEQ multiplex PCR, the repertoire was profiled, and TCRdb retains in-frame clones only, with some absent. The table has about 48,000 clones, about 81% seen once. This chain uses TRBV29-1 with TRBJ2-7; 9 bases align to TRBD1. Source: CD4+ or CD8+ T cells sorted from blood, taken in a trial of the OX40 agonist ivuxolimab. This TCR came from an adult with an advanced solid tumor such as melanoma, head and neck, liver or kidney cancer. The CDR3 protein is CSAAGTGYYEQYF. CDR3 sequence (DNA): TGCAGTGCCGCCGGGACAGGGTACTACGAGCAGTACTTC.